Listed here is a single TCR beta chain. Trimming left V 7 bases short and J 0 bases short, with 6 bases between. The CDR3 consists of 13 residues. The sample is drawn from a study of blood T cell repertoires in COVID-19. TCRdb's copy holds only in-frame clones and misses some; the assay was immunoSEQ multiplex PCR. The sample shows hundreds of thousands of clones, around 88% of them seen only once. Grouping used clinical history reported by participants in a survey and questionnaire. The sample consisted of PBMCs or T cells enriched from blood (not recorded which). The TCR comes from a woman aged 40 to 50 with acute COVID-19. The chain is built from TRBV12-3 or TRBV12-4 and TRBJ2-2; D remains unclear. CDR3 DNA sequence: TGTGCCAGCAAATATGCGAACACCGGGGAGCTGTTTTTT. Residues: CASKYANTGELFF.